This T cell receptor (beta chain) was identified during a study of cytomegalovirus exposure and HLA in healthy donors. This PCR relied on a set of 60 Vbeta primers and 13 Jbeta primers. Assay: immunoSEQ multiplex PCR; the TCRdb copy retains only in-frame clones and omits some. The table includes 150,000 or so clones, about 69% detected once. Germline V gives CDR1 SGHNT, CDR2 YYREEE (reference sequence). This CDR3 is built from 15 residues. V shed 1 base and J shed 1 base, with 8 bases lying between them. This chain uses TRBV5-4 with TRBJ2-2; a possible D gene is TRBD2 (5 bases). The TCR originated in a human donor in good health. The specimen was PBMCs. This CDR3 is CASSLSRGNTGELFF. In nucleotides, the CDR3 is TGTGCCAGCAGCTTGTCTCGGGGGAACACCGGGGAGCTGTTTTTT.